This TCR beta chain was identified during a study of regulatory T cells in long-lasting Graves disease. Study-level background: Persistent Graves' disease denoted over 5 years of antithyroid drugs plus positive TSH receptor antibodies. Broader study findings: Comparison showed that persistent patients shared more public clonotypes (2,741) than new patients (966).

Through Arm-PCR of CDR3 regions and iRepertoire HTBI primers, TCR beta libraries were built. In TCRdb, the multiplex PCR reads were re-called with MiXCR into one record per CDR3 protein. The sample consists of around 450,000 distinct CDR3 sequences, approximately 21% of them appearing once. This clonotype was seen ten or more times. The antigen remains undetermined. The V and J ends lost 5 bases and 6 bases respectively, with 10 bases between them. The CDR3 sequence is 12 residues long. Time point described: persistent/refractory GD, antithyroid drugs over 5 years with positive TRAb. The TCR library was made from RNA extracted from PBMCs. In this cohort, patients came from an endocrinology department located in Xi'an, China. Approximately 9 milliliters of peripheral blood went into EDTA tubes.

V is TRBV12-3 or TRBV12-4 and J is TRBJ1-1; D might be TRBD1 (6 bases). Sample: peripheral blood mononuclear cells (PBMCs), taken when the disease was refractory, from a patient treated with antithyroid drugs. This TCR came from a female donor with Graves disease. CDR3 bases: TGTGCCAGCAGTCTTCGACAGGCTGAAGCTTTCTTT. It yields the protein CASSLRQAEAFF.